The rows below give T cell receptor beta chains drawn from one sample of a study of blood T cell repertoires in COVID-19. Assay used: immunoSEQ multiplex PCR; TCRdb lists only in-frame clones, some missing. The repertoire holds a few hundred thousand clones, with 70% to 90% as singletons. Sequencing input: peripheral blood. All receptors come from a woman in her twenties or thirties with COVID-19, enrolled during active disease. Each CDR3 is given with its conserved first and last residue. D genes are given only for firm matches. Expanded clones are given a class, and other clones once, few, many or no size at all.

clone_size j_call d_call cdr3_length v_call cdr3_aa cdr3_nt
NA TRBJ1-2 TRBD1 15 TRBV7-9 CASSVVGQPVMGYTF TGTGCCAGCAGCGTGGTGGGACAGCCGGTTATGGGCTACACCTTC
NA TRBJ2-5 NA 18 TRBV4-1 CASSPLETWSAGRETQYF TGCGCCAGCAGCCCATTAGAAACATGGTCCGCAGGGAGGGAGACCCAGTACTTC
NA TRBJ2-3 TRBD2 19 TRBV5-1 CASSGSGGGLIPSTDTQYF TGCGCCAGCAGCGGTAGCGGGGGGGGTCTCATACCAAGCACAGATACGCAGTATTTT
NA TRBJ2-3 NA 16 TRBV4-1 CASSPRAGPTTDTQYF TGCGCCAGCAGCCCTAGGGCGGGACCCACCACAGATACGCAGTATTTT
NA TRBJ2-3 NA 18 TRBV27 CASLARAGGQGDTDTQYF TGTGCCAGCCTCGCCCGGGCGGGGGGCCAGGGGGACACAGATACGCAGTATTTT
NA TRBJ1-5 NA 14 TRBV19 CASTKDSPFQPQHF TGTGCCAGTACCAAGGACAGCCCTTTTCAGCCCCAGCATTTT
NA TRBJ2-3 TRBD2 18 TRBV27 CASSGNRLAGIRTDTQYF TGTGCCAGCAGTGGTAACCGACTAGCGGGTATACGCACAGATACGCAGTATTTT
NA TRBJ1-3 NA 15 TRBV7-6 CASSLGGTGENTIYF TGTGCCAGCAGCTTAGGTGGCACCGGGGAAAACACCATATATTTT
NA TRBJ2-3 NA 12 TRBV2 CASRGDADTQYF TGTGCCAGCAGGGGCGACGCAGATACGCAGTATTTT
NA TRBJ1-2 TRBD1 15 TRBV4-3 CASSQETGGRGGYTF TGCGCCAGCAGCCAAGAGACAGGGGGAAGAGGCGGCTACACCTTC
NA TRBJ1-2 NA 14 TRBV6-5 CASSRYAANYGYTF TGTGCCAGCAGCCGCTATGCCGCTAACTATGGCTACACCTTC
NA TRBJ1-3 TRBD1 15 TRBV4-1 CASSQPTGPGNTIYF TGCGCCAGCAGCCAACCGACAGGGCCTGGAAACACCATATATTTT
NA TRBJ1-1 TRBD1 17 TRBV9 CASSGGTGRQMNTEAFF TGTGCCAGCAGCGGCGGGACAGGGAGACAGATGAACACTGAAGCTTTCTTT
NA TRBJ2-4 TRBD2 13 TRBV7-2 CASGRGGGDIQYF TGTGCCAGCGGCCGGGGGGGAGGGGACATTCAGTACTTC
NA TRBJ2-5 TRBD2 14 TRBV18 CASSPGGTQETQYF TGTGCCAGCTCACCGGGGGGGACCCAAGAGACCCAGTACTTC
once TRBJ2-1 TRBD2 17 TRBV7-9 CASSFSGSGGTYNEQFF TGTGCCAGCAGCTTTTCTGGTAGCGGGGGGACCTACAATGAGCAGTTCTTC
NA TRBJ2-3 TRBD2 19 TRBV4-2 CASSQGVGAGGRVTDTQYF TGTGCCAGCAGCCAAGGTGTAGGTGCGGGGGGGCGTGTAACAGATACGCAGTATTTT
few TRBJ2-6 NA 18 TRBV21-1 CASSKAGQGLTGANVLTF TGTGCCAGCAGCAAAGCAGGACAGGGACTGACTGGGGCCAACGTCCTGACTTTC
NA TRBJ1-2 TRBD1 18 TRBV2 CASSGEDPDRGTNYGYTF TGTGCCAGCAGTGGTGAGGATCCGGACAGGGGCACTAACTATGGCTACACCTTC
NA TRBJ2-3 NA 14 TRBV7-6 CASSFLRGADTQYF TGTGCCAGCAGCTTCCTCAGGGGGGCAGATACGCAGTATTTT
NA TRBJ2-3 NA 13 TRBV2 CASSLEGTDTQYF TGTGCCAGCAGTTTAGAGGGCACAGATACGCAGTATTTT
NA TRBJ2-4 TRBD2 16 TRBV19 CASNMASGDRRNIQYF TGTGCCAGTAATATGGCTAGCGGGGACCGGAGAAACATTCAGTACTTC
NA TRBJ1-1 TRBD1 14 TRBV11-3 CASRGQGRGTEAFF TGTGCCAGCAGGGGACAGGGAAGAGGCACTGAAGCTTTCTTT
NA TRBJ1-2 NA 14 TRBV7-9 CASSPAVSNYGYTF TGTGCCAGCAGCCCGGCGGTATCTAACTATGGCTACACCTTC
once TRBJ1-6 NA 13 TRBV6-5 CASDGTNNSPLHF TGTGCCAGCGACGGGACAAATAATTCACCCCTCCACTTT
NA TRBJ2-3 NA 14 TRBV5-1 CASSRDKYTDTQYF TGCGCCAGCAGCAGGGACAAGTACACAGATACGCAGTATTTT
NA TRBJ2-3 TRBD1 16 TRBV28 CASSSRDRGRTDTQYF TGTGCCAGCAGTTCCCGGGACAGGGGGCGCACAGATACGCAGTATTTT
once TRBJ2-1 NA 15 TRBV5-4 CASSLWDSSYNEQFF TGTGCCAGCAGCTTGTGGGACTCCTCCTACAATGAGCAGTTCTTC
NA TRBJ1-4 TRBD1 14 TRBV19 CASSIRDRGEKLFF TGTGCCAGTAGTATTAGGGACAGGGGTGAAAAACTGTTTTTT
NA TRBJ2-2 NA 15 TRBV18 CASSPRGLPTGELFF TGTGCCAGCTCACCTCGGGGACTGCCCACCGGGGAGCTGTTTTTT
NA TRBJ2-1 NA 11 TRBV11-2 CASSSTWLQFF TGTGCCAGCAGCTCGACATGGTTGCAGTTCTTC
NA TRBJ1-2 NA 14 TRBV11-3 CASSLQQGDYGYTF TGTGCCAGCAGCTTACAACAGGGCGACTATGGCTACACCTTC
NA TRBJ2-5 TRBD1 16 TRBV7-9 CASSYAYRGPQETQYF TGTGCCAGCAGCTACGCCTACAGGGGTCCACAAGAGACCCAGTACTTC
few TRBJ1-5 NA 14 TRBV4-3 CASSQDRAGQPQHF TGCGCCAGCAGCCAAGACAGGGCAGGTCAGCCCCAGCATTTT
few TRBJ2-2 NA 14 TRBV19 CATRYGANTGELFF TGTGCCACTAGGTACGGAGCGAACACCGGGGAGCTGTTTTTT
few TRBJ1-5 NA 15 TRBV5-8 CASSPFRGSNQPQHF TGTGCCAGCAGCCCCTTCAGGGGAAGCAATCAGCCCCAGCATTTT
NA TRBJ1-2 TRBD1 19 TRBV12-5 CASGSLTGTGDTLNYGYTF TGTGCTAGTGGTTCCTTAACCGGGACAGGGGATACTCTTAACTATGGCTACACCTTC